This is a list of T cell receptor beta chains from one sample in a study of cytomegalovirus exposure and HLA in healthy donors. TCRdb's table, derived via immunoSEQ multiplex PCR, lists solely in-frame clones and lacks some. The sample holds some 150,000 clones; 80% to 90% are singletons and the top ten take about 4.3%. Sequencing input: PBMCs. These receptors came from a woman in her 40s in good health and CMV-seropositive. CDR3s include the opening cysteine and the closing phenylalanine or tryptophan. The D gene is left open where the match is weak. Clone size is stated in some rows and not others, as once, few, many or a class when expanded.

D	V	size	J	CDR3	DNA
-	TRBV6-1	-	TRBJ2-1	CASSERQIGSYNEQFF	TGTGCCAGCAGTGAAAGACAGATCGGCTCCTACAATGAGCAGTTCTTC
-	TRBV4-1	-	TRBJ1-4	CASSQDTGRGTTNEKLFF	TGCGCCAGCAGCCAAGATACAGGGAGGGGAACAACTAATGAAAAACTGTTTTTT
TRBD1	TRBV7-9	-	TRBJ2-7	CASSPRRTGGYEQYF	TGTGCCAGCAGCCCCCGACGGACAGGGGGCTACGAGCAGTACTTC
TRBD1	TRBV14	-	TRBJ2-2	CASSWDRGSGELFF	TGTGCCAGCAGCTGGGACAGGGGGTCCGGGGAGCTGTTTTTT
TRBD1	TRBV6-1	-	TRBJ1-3	CASSVTGVSGNTIYF	TGTGCCAGCAGCGTCACAGGGGTCTCTGGAAACACCATATATTTT
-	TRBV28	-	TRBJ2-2	CASTSIMGAGRTGELFF	TGTGCCAGCACCTCAATAATGGGCGCGGGGAGAACCGGGGAGCTGTTTTTT
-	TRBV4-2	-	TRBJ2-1	CASSTRLLADYNEQFF	TGTGCCAGCAGCACCCGCTTATTAGCTGATTACAATGAGCAGTTCTTC
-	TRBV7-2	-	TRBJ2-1	CASSLDRDNYNEQFF	TGTGCCAGCAGCTTAGACAGGGACAACTACAATGAGCAGTTCTTC
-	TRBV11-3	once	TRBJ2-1	CASSLGPYNEQFF	TGTGCCAGCAGCTTGGGGCCTTACAATGAGCAGTTCTTC
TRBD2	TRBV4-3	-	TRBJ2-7	CASSQFLAGGSYEQHF	TGCGCCAGCAGCCAATTTCTAGCGGGGGGTTCCTACGAGCAGCACTTC
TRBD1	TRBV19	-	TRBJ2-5	CASSASGTGGGETQYF	TGTGCCAGTAGTGCCTCCGGGACAGGGGGCGGGGAGACCCAGTACTTC
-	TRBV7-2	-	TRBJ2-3	CASSFRVDTQYF	TGTGCCAGCAGCTTTAGAGTAGATACGCAGTATTTT
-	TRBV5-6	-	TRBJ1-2	CASSLAGYGYTF	TGTGCCAGCAGCTTAGCGGGGTATGGCTACACCTTC
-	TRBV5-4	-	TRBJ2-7	CASSNGGRDYEQYF	TGTGCCAGCAGCAACGGGGGGCGAGACTACGAGCAGTACTTC
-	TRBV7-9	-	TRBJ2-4	CSSSLMQAPLAKNIQYF	TGTTCCAGCAGCTTAATGCAGGCCCCTTTAGCCAAAAACATTCAGTACTTC
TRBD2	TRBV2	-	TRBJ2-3	CASRALELAGGGDTQYF	TGTGCCAGCCGGGCATTGGAACTAGCGGGAGGAGGGGATACGCAGTATTTT
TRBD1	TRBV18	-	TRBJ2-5	CASSIRQGDPNKYF	TGTGCCAGCTCAATCCGACAGGGGGACCCTAATAAGTACTTC
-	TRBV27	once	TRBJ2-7	CASSFGGYEQYF	TGTGCCAGCAGTTTTGGAGGGTACGAGCAGTACTTC
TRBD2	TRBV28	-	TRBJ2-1	CASSWTSGRAWDEQFF	TGTGCCAGCAGTTGGACTAGCGGGAGGGCCTGGGATGAGCAGTTCTTC
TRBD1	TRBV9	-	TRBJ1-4	CASSVGVGQGARKLFF	TGTGCCAGCAGCGTGGGGGTGGGGCAGGGGGCGCGAAAACTGTTTTTT
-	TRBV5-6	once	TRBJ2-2	CASSHWRQMDTGELFF	TGTGCCAGCAGCCACTGGCGACAGATGGACACCGGGGAGCTGTTTTTT
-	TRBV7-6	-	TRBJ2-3	CASSSSSLHTDTQYF	TGTGCCAGCAGCTCTTCTAGCTTACACACAGATACGCAGTATTTT
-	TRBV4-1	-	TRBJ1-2	CASSSSPGAPSYGYTF	TGCGCCAGCAGCTCCTCCCCAGGGGCCCCGTCTTATGGCTACACCTTC
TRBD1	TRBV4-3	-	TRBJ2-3	CASSRGQGEDTQYF	TGCGCCAGCAGCCGGGGACAGGGGGAAGATACGCAGTATTTT
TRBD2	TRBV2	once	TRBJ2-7	CASESGRTSGGLFYEQYF	TGTGCCAGCGAAAGTGGCCGAACTAGCGGGGGACTTTTCTACGAGCAGTACTTC
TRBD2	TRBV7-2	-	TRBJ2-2	CASSLVAGGHTGELFF	TGTGCCAGCAGCTTAGTAGCGGGGGGGCACACCGGGGAGCTGTTTTTT
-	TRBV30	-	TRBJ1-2	CAWTAKLTVDYTF	TGTGCCTGGACCGCTAAACTGACTGTGGACTACACCTTC
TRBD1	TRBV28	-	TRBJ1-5	CASRGQGAGPQHF	TGTGCCAGCAGAGGACAGGGGGCTGGACCCCAGCATTTT
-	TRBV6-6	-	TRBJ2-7	CASEEGITYEQYF	TGTGCCAGCGAAGAGGGTATCACCTACGAGCAGTACTTC
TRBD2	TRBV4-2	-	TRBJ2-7	CASSARGSGGGEQYF	TGTGCCAGCAGCGCACGTGGTAGCGGGGGCGGCGAGCAGTACTTC
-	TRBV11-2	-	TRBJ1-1	CASSLGWGGAFF	TGTGCCAGCAGCTTAGGGTGGGGAGGAGCTTTCTTT
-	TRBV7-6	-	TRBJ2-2	CASSLGNRVTRNTGELFF	TGTGCCAGCAGCTTGGGGAACAGGGTGACTCGGAACACCGGGGAGCTGTTTTTT
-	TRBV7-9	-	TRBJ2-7	CASSFPPSYEQYF	TGTGCCAGCAGCTTTCCCCCGTCCTACGAGCAGTACTTC
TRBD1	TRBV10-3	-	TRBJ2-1	CAIRDTGAGQFF	TGTGCCATCAGAGATACAGGGGCCGGGCAGTTCTTC
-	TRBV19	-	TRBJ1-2	CASSIGASELLNYGYTF	TGTGCCAGTAGTATAGGGGCCTCAGAGCTTCTTAACTATGGCTACACCTTC
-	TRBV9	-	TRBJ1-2	CASSVAQTANYGYTF	TGTGCCAGCAGCGTAGCGCAGACAGCTAACTATGGCTACACCTTC
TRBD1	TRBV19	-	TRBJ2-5	CASSIKGALQETQYF	TGTGCCAGTAGTATAAAGGGGGCGCTTCAAGAGACCCAGTACTTC
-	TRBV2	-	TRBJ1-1	CASSESITEAFF	TGTGCCAGCAGTGAGTCAATCACTGAAGCTTTCTTT
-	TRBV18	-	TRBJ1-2	CASSLAAVYGYTF	TGTGCCAGCTCACTGGCGGCAGTCTATGGCTACACCTTC
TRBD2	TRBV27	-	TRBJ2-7	CASSSSTSAYEQYF	TGTGCCAGCAGTTCATCGACTAGCGCCTACGAGCAGTACTTC
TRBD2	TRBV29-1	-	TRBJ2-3	CSVANSGSPWDTQYF	TGCAGCGTTGCTAATAGCGGGTCCCCCTGGGATACGCAGTATTTT
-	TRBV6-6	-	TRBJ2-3	CASTSGDSYTQYF	TGTGCCAGCACTTCGGGGGACTCCTATACGCAGTATTTT
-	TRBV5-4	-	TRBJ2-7	CASSSGGLSSYEQYF	TGTGCCAGCAGCTCTGGGGGCCTCAGCTCCTACGAGCAGTACTTC
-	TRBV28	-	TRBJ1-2	CASSLFGGTYGYTF	TGTGCCAGCAGTTTATTCGGAGGGACCTATGGCTACACCTTC
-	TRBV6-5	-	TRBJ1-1	CASSYASGVNTEAFF	TGTGCCAGCAGTTACGCGTCAGGGGTGAACACTGAAGCTTTCTTT
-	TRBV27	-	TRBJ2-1	CASSWDFANNEQFF	TGTGCCAGCAGTTGGGACTTTGCGAACAATGAGCAGTTCTTC
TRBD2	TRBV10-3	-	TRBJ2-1	CAIRVTSGHVTYNEQFF	TGTGCCATCAGGGTGACTAGCGGGCACGTAACCTACAATGAGCAGTTCTTC
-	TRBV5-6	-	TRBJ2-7	CASSLGGGTYEQYF	TGTGCCAGCAGCTTGGGGGGCGGAACCTACGAGCAGTACTTC
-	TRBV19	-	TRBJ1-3	CASSGHLSGNTIYF	TGTGCCAGTAGTGGACATCTCTCTGGAAACACCATATATTTT
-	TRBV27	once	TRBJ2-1	CASSFSGHSNEQFF	TGTGCCAGCAGTTTCTCAGGACATAGCAATGAGCAGTTCTTC